This TCR beta chain emerged from a study of OX40 agonist ivuxolimab in advanced cancers. Study-level background: Treatment received earlier with anti-PD-1, anti-PD-L1 or anti-CTLA-4 agents was allowed, and over 35% had some. General study points: Some nonresponders additionally presented with little normalized T-cell clonal expansion.

On this clone itself: The antigen is unknown.

Trimming stripped 7 bases from V and 0 bases from J, with 12 bases between. The CDR3 sequence is 15 residues long. Germline V gives CDR1 SNHLY, CDR2 FYNNEI. The method was immunoSEQ multiplex PCR; TCRdb's version includes in-frame clones alone and lacks a portion of them. The sample includes 60,000 to 85,000 clones, about 92% seen only once; the top ten take 0.35% to 0.45%. The chain has TRBV2 and TRBJ2-2; a weak D match, TRBD1 (5 bases). Here the sequenced sample was CD4+ or CD8+ T cells sorted from blood, taken in a trial of the OX40 agonist ivuxolimab. The clonotype was recovered from an adult with an advanced solid tumor such as melanoma, head and neck, liver or kidney cancer. CDR3 in DNA: TGTGCCAGCAAATTGACAGCCTCGAACACCGGGGAGCTGTTTTTT. As protein: CASKLTASNTGELFF.